Given below is one TCR beta chain in context. Antigen unknown. This CDR3 is 15 amino acids long. CDR1 and CDR2 from the germline V gene are MNHNS and SASEGT. J lost 3 bases, V lost 2 bases, and 6 bases had no gene match. Assay version v3.0 of immunoSEQ was used, and it was run at survey level. TCRdb's copy holds only in-frame clones and misses some; the assay was immunoSEQ multiplex PCR. The data contain approximately 20,000 clones, 80% to 90% of them singletons. These data belong to a study of long-term antiretroviral therapy in people with HIV. Overall study findings and caveats: Relative to transplant donor controls, diversity remained lower despite increasing after ART.

The sample consisted of unsorted PBMCs, taken 2.1 years after starting antiretroviral therapy. The V call is TRBV6-1, the J call TRBJ2-7; 8 bases match TRBD2. The receptor was derived from a man aged 18 to 29 with HIV. CDR3 protein: CASSEFAGGFYEQYF. CDR3 nucleotide sequence: TGTGCCAGCAGTGAATTTGCGGGGGGTTTCTACGAGCAGTACTTC.